This T cell receptor beta chain appears in the sequencing data of a study of CXCR3-negative and CXCR3-positive naive CD8 T cells. Study-level findings and limits: Hydrophobicity was higher for TRB CDR3s found in CXCR3-positive naive cells than in CXCR3-negative naive cells. The TRBV-TRBJ usage of naive CXCR3-negative and CXCR3-positive cells was similar, but that of memory cells differed. TRB CDR3 properties served as the basis for inferring TCR strength, and surface CD5 was comparable between naive subsets.

Germline CDR1 MDHEN, CDR2 SYDVKM. CDR3 length: 17 amino acids. The libraries of TRB cDNA were constructed through 5' RACE using UMI labels. TCRdb reanalyzed the 5' RACE reads and collapses them to one entry per CDR3 protein, without DNA. Its table lists fewer than 55,000 distinct CDR3 sequences. This clonotype is labeled medium-sized based on frequency. Its antigen is undetermined. V gene TRBV28 combines with J gene TRBJ1-5; checking the TCRdb D call of TRBD1 is not possible without DNA. The receptor comes from a human donor in good health. Some clones in this sample may be carry-over from other donors' samples. Sequenced input: naive CXCR3- CD8+ T cells from blood. The subset here: CD45RO-CCR7+CD27+CD95- naive CD8+ T cells lacking CXCR3 (TNR3-). CDR3 region: CASSFPPTGYPNQPQHF. Together with reference TRBV28 and TRBJ1-5, the CDR3 gives the full variable domain: DVKVTQSSRYLVKRTGEKVFLECVQDMDHENMFWYRQDPGLGLRLIYFSYDVKMKEKGDIPEGYSVSREKKERFSLILESASTNQTSMYLCASSFPPTGYPNQPQHFGDGTRLSIL.